The sample holds many counts of the clone carrying this TCR beta chain. Antigen: not known. This sample stems from a study of T cells after yellow fever vaccination. As for the study in general: The SMART-Seq v4 Ultra Low Input method served to prepare the low-cell-number fractions. Whole-study findings and limits: The booster saw the reappearance of most primary-vaccination clones (roughly 96% CD4, around 90% CD8).

V was clipped by 0 bases and J by 10 bases, with 13 bases between them. Germline loops: CDR1 MNHNS, CDR2 SASEGT. The length of the CDR3 is 15 residues. Generation of TCR cDNA used 5'RACE template switching (which added a universal primer site and UMIs). TCRdb redid the calling of the 5' RACE reads with MiXCR, one entry per CDR3 protein. The sample contains approximately 250,000 distinct CDR3 sequences, more than 3.5% of which appear only once. Specimen: PBMCs, collected 15 days after the yellow fever booster vaccination. This chain connects TRBV6-1 to TRBJ1-6; D might be TRBD1 (5 bases). This sequence was found in a man in his late teens or twenties who received the YFV17D yellow fever vaccine. The CDR3 bases are TGTGCCAGCAGTGAAGCGCTTCCAGGGTCATCACCCCTCCACTTT. Translation gives CASSEALPGSSPLHF.